This T cell receptor (beta chain) originates from a study of OX40 agonist ivuxolimab in advanced cancers. Study-level information: Patients received the agonistic anti-OX40 (CD134) antibody ivuxolimab.

Repertoires were generated with immunoSEQ multiplex PCR, while TCRdb's copy carries only in-frame clones and drops some. The sample records roughly 75,000 clones, about 86% being singletons. This TCR derives from an adult with an advanced solid tumor such as melanoma, head and neck, liver or kidney cancer. The sequencing used CD4+ or CD8+ T cells sorted from blood, collected in a trial of the OX40 agonist ivuxolimab.

DNA of the CDR3: TGTGCCAGCAGCCTCGGAGGAGGTCAGCCCCAGCATTTT. This encodes CASSLGGGQPQHF. V gene TRBV5-4 combines with J gene TRBJ1-5; D ambiguous. CDR3 size: 13 residues. V lost 4 bases, J lost 6 bases, and 11 bases lay in between. Per the germline V gene, CDR1 is SGHNT and CDR2 is YYREEE (reference sequence).